The next 27 T cell receptor beta chains were all read from a single sample in a study of shared clonotypes between healthy human individuals. Some clones are missing from TCRdb's copy, which holds only in-frame ones; the method was immunoSEQ multiplex PCR. Of about 600,000 clones listed, around 97% are singletons. The specimen was naive CD4+ T cells sorted from blood. Sample subset: CD45RA+ positively selected. The receptors come from a woman aged 25 to 45 in good health.

This chain uses TRBV27 with TRBJ2-3, with 8 bases matching TRBD2. J lost 0 bases, V lost 3 bases, and 5 bases had no gene match. From germline, CDR1 is MNHEY and CDR2 SMNVEV (reference sequence). The CDR3 runs to 16 residues. Here the CDR3 DNA reads TGTGCCAGCAGTTTCGGACTAGCCCGGAGCACAGATACGCAGTATTTT. Translation gives CASSFGLARSTDTQYF.

The sample holds one count of this clone. The gene calls are TRBV6-5 and TRBJ1-1; 10 bases are a match to TRBD1. V was pared by 4 bases and J by 7 bases, with 3 bases of the junction left unmatched. This CDR3 contains 13 residues. CDR1 and CDR2 (germline): MNHEY, SVGAGI. CDR3 coding DNA: TGTGCCAGCAGTTTCGACAGGGGGCGTGAAGCTTTCTTT. Encoded protein: CASSFDRGREAFF.

V usage is TRBV5-6 and J usage is TRBJ1-1; tentatively, D is TRBD1 (5 bases). V lost 0 bases, J lost 8 bases, and 11 bases lay in between. Germline CDR1 and CDR2: SGHDT and YYEEEE. CDR3 size: 13 residues. CDR3: CASSLAIQGEAFF. The CDR3 DNA sequence: TGTGCCAGCAGCTTGGCCATTCAGGGAGAAGCTTTCTTT.

Of note for this clone: Other DNA sequences in the sample encode the same CDR3. The CDR3 nucleotides are TGCGCCAGCAGCCTAGGACAGGGAGATCAGCCCCAGCATTTT. Protein: CASSLGQGDQPQHF. This rearrangement joins TRBV5-1 to TRBJ1-5; TRBD1 agrees at 8 bases. The J segment lost 5 bases and the V segment lost 4 bases, leaving 5 bases of the junction unmatched. Germline assignment: CDR1 SGHRS and CDR2 YFSETQ. This CDR3 comprises 14 residues.

This clone was recorded only once. This sequence joins TRBV4-1 and TRBJ2-3; D is undetermined. The CDR3 is 14 amino acids. Germline V lookup: CDR1 MGHRA, CDR2 YSYEKL. Trimming took off 4 bases at V and 0 bases at J, with 8 bases between the two ends. Here the CDR3 DNA reads TGCGCCAGCAGCCGTCCTGCTAGCACAGATACGCAGTATTTT. Encoded protein: CASSRPASTDTQYF.

The chain links TRBV6-1 to TRBJ1-3, with TRBD1 matching over 7 bases. Per germline, CDR1 MNHNS and CDR2 SASEGT. This CDR3 is 14 amino acids long. Trimming at V came to 8 bases and at J to 4 bases, leaving 8 bases not matched to a gene. Here the CDR3 DNA reads TGTGCCAGCTCCCCCCTGACAGGGGGAAACACCATATATTTT. Protein sequence: CASSPLTGGNTIYF.

The gene calls are TRBV19 and TRBJ1-5; D might be TRBD1 (5 bases). The germline V and J ends were trimmed by 3 bases and 2 bases, with 11 bases remaining between them. The CDR3 runs to 15 residues. The V gene's germline CDR1 is LNHDA and CDR2 SQIVND (reference sequence). The CDR3 loop reads CASSIPGVGNQPQHF. CDR3 nucleotide sequence: TGTGCCAGTAGTATTCCGGGGGTTGGCAATCAGCCCCAGCATTTT.

The chain carries TRBV5-4 and TRBJ2-5, with D possibly matching TRBD2 (6 bases). V lost 1 base, J lost 5 bases, and 30 bases lay in between. The germline V gene encodes CDR1 SGHNT and CDR2 YYREEE (reference sequence). The CDR3 extends over 20 amino acids. CDR3 sequence (DNA): TGTGCCAGCAGCTTGTGGCGGGACCGACCCCTCGCGCTGAGCAGGGAGACCCAGTACTTC. Protein product: CASSLWRDRPLALSRETQYF.

J is TRBJ2-1 and V is TRBV19, with a tentative D call TRBD2 (7 bases). The germline CDR1 and CDR2 sequences are LNHDA and SQIVND (reference sequence). The CDR3 consists of 13 residues. V gave up 3 bases and J gave up 8 bases, with 11 bases separating them. CDR3 sequence (DNA): TGTGCCAGTAGTATGGGGGGGCATCATGAGCAGTTCTTC. This sequence encodes CASSMGGHHEQFF.

This clone was observed a single time. The V gene is TRBV5-1, the J gene TRBJ1-6; D unclear. CDR1 is SGHRS and CDR2 is YFSETQ in the germline V gene. The CDR3 sequence is 15 residues long. V was trimmed by 4 bases and J by 9 bases, leaving 17 bases between them. The CDR3 region has the DNA TGCGCCAGCAGCCCAGAAACAAGAGAAAGTTCACCCCTCCACTTT. Translating it yields CASSPETRESSPLHF.

The CDR3 coding sequence is TGTGCCATCAGTGACGCAGGGCTGAACCAAGAGACCCAGTACTTC. The encoded protein is CAISDAGLNQETQYF. The chain has TRBV10-3 and TRBJ2-5; tentatively, D is TRBD1 (5 bases). Germline values: CDR1 ENHRY, CDR2 SYGVKD. The ends were cut back, 3 bases at V and 0 bases at J, with 11 bases in the middle. The CDR3 consists of 15 residues.

The chain employs TRBV5-4 and TRBJ2-1, with D possibly TRBD2 on 5 matching bases. Trimming left V 1 base short and J 4 bases short, with 9 bases between. The CDR3 is 14 residues long. The germline V gene has CDR1 SGHNT and CDR2 YYREEE (reference sequence). In nucleotides, the CDR3 is TGTGCCAGCAGCTTGTCGGGGAGATACAATGAGCAGTTCTTC. Translation: CASSLSGRYNEQFF. Based on the CDR3 plus reference TRBV5-4 and TRBJ2-1, the full variable domain is ETGVTQSPTHLIKTRGQQVTLRCSSQSGHNTVSWYQQALGQGPQFIFQYYREEENGRGNFPPRFSGLQFPNYSSELNVNALELDDSALYLCASSLSGRYNEQFFGPGTRLTVL.

J is TRBJ1-1 and V is TRBV7-9; D is perhaps TRBD1 (5 bases). Germline-derived CDR1 and CDR2 are SEHNR and FQNEAQ (reference sequence). V was cut by 1 base and J by 3 bases, with 18 bases left in between. The CDR3 extends over 17 amino acids. This CDR3 reads CASSLGSWGAWDTEAFF. CDR3 nucleotide sequence: TGTGCCAGCAGCTTAGGGTCGTGGGGCGCCTGGGACACTGAAGCTTTCTTT.

This chain's CDR3 is CASSLVVLTGVDEQFF. CDR3 DNA sequence: TGTGCCAGCAGCTTAGTGGTGTTGACGGGAGTGGATGAGCAGTTCTTC. This chain uses TRBV7-3 with TRBJ2-1; tentative D call: TRBD2 (6 bases). Deletions cut 2 bases from V and 8 bases from J, with 19 bases between. The CDR3 is 16 amino acids. The germline V gene has CDR1 SGHTA and CDR2 FQGTGA.

This clone was seen only once. The rearrangement joins TRBV9 to TRBJ2-3; D remains ambiguous. CDR1 and CDR2 (germline): SGDLS, YYNGEE. The germline V and J ends were trimmed by 0 bases and 2 bases, with 7 bases remaining between them. The CDR3 covers 14 residues. CDR3 coding DNA: TGTGCCAGCAGCGTAGGAGTCCCCACAGATACGCAGTATTTT. Translated, it gives CASSVGVPTDTQYF.

This chain uses TRBV21-1 with TRBJ1-1; TRBD1, as called in the table, went unchecked against the DNA. TRBV21-1 is a pseudogene segment. CDR3 length: 12 amino acids. The CDR3 region is CASRKGPTEAFF. The CDR3 DNA is TGTGCCAGCAGGAAGGGGCCCACTGAAGCTTTCTTT.

The chain is built from TRBV11-1 and TRBJ2-1; 10 positions match TRBD2. The length of the CDR3 is 15 residues. Germline V CDR1 and CDR2: SGHAT, FQDESV (reference sequence). V was clipped by 2 bases and J by 7 bases; unmatched bases: 5. CDR3 DNA: TGTGCCAGCAGCTTATCTAGCGGGAGATGGAATGAGCAGTTCTTC. Protein product: CASSLSSGRWNEQFF. Supplemented by reference TRBV11-1 and TRBJ2-1, the full variable domain reads EAEVAQSPRYKITEKSQAVAFWCDPISGHATLYWYRQILGQGPELLVQFQDESVVDDSQLPKDRFSAERLKGVDSTLKIQPAELGDSAMYLCASSLSSGRWNEQFFGPGTRLTVL.

As for this clone: The identical CDR3 is also encoded by other nucleotide sequences in the sample. The chain joins TRBV28 to TRBJ2-5, with a weak D call TRBD1 (5 bases). The closer fit of TRBJ2-7 to the DNA end suggests the J call may be wrong. The germline gives CDR1 MDHEN, CDR2 SYDVKM. This CDR3 is 14 amino acids long. The CDR3: CASSFLQGPYEQYF. The CDR3 DNA follows: TGTGCCAGCAGTTTTTTGCAGGGTCCCTACGAGCAGTACTTC.

J is TRBJ2-7 and V is TRBV6-6; D could derive from TRBD1 or TRBD2 (5 bases each). Trimming left V 6 bases short and J 3 bases short, with 12 bases between. CDR1 is MNHNY and CDR2 is SVGAGI in the germline V gene (reference sequence). The CDR3 consists of 13 residues. This CDR3 reads CASSLAGFYEQYF. The CDR3 DNA follows: TGTGCCAGCAGCCTAGCAGGGTTCTACGAGCAGTACTTC.

This chain joins TRBV4-1 and TRBJ2-2; D is uncertain. The CDR3 is 15 amino acids. V lost 7 bases and J 0 bases, leaving 12 bases between the germline ends. Per the germline V gene, CDR1 is MGHRA and CDR2 is YSYEKL. CDR3 nucleotides: TGCGCCAGCACGCTCGAGGTGGCGAACACCGGGGAGCTGTTTTTT. Its protein product is CASTLEVANTGELFF.

CDR3 in amino acids: CASRTGYSYNEQFF. DNA of the CDR3: TGTGCCAGCAGGACAGGGTACTCCTACAATGAGCAGTTCTTC. This chain joins TRBV6-1 and TRBJ2-1; 7 nucleotides match TRBD1. Trimming took 6 bases from V and 0 from J; bases not matched to a gene: 2. CDR3 size: 14 residues. CDR1 is MNHNS and CDR2 is SASEGT in the germline V gene.

The V call is TRBV9, the J call TRBJ1-3, with D hard to call. Between the trimmed V and J ends, which lost 2 bases and 11 bases, there was a span of 11 bases. This CDR3 has 12 residues. The germline CDR1 and CDR2 sequences are SGDLS and YYNGEE. In nucleotides, the CDR3 is TGTGCCAGCAGCGTCCGGGCAGGACCCATATATTTT. This translates into CASSVRAGPIYF.

This sequence joins TRBV15 and TRBJ1-5, with 7 nucleotides matching TRBD1. V lost 0 bases to trimming and J lost 9 bases; unmatched junction nucleotides: 5. The CDR3 has 14 residues. The V gene's germline CDR1 is LNHNV and CDR2 YYDKDF (reference sequence). The CDR3 sequence: CATSRDAGGGPQHF. The CDR3 bases are TGTGCCACCAGCAGAGATGCAGGGGGGGGGCCCCAGCATTTT.

The gene calls are TRBV6-4 and TRBJ2-3, with TRBD2 matching 7 bases. Losses at the gene ends were 6 bases for V and 6 bases for J; bases not matched to a gene: 9. The CDR3 contains 14 residues. Germline V gene data show CDR1 as MRHNA and CDR2 as SNTAGT. CDR3 nucleotides: TGTGCCAGCAGCCAGGAGCGGGGCGGGGATACGCAGTATTTT. As protein: CASSQERGGDTQYF.

V is TRBV2 and J is TRBJ1-1; TRBD1 is a possible D gene (6 bases). There are 14 residues in the CDR3. Trimming shortened V by 8 bases and J by 1 base, and 14 bases separated the two germline ends. Germline lookup yields CDR1 SNHLY and CDR2 FYNNEI. CDR3 region: CASRGLTGNTEAFF. The CDR3 DNA reads TGTGCCAGCCGAGGCCTGACAGGGAACACTGAAGCTTTCTTT.

The chain combines TRBV19 with TRBJ1-5; no firm D call. This CDR3 is 17 amino acids long. Germline CDR1 reads LNHDA; CDR2 reads SQIVND (reference sequence). Trimming shortened V by 3 bases and J by 3 bases, and 18 bases separated the two germline ends. In DNA form, the CDR3 reads TGTGCCAGTAGTATCACCCTCTCGGTCAGAGACAATCAGCCCCAGCATTTT. This encodes CASSITLSVRDNQPQHF.

V and J are TRBV28 and TRBJ1-2, with a weak D call TRBD1 (6 bases). Germline V gives CDR1 MDHEN, CDR2 SYDVKM. The V end lost 3 bases, the J end lost 2 bases, and 13 bases lay between the germline ends. The CDR3 has 15 residues. The CDR3 is CASSLRGGGNYGYTF. CDR3 sequence (DNA): TGTGCCAGCAGTTTGAGGGGGGGCGGAAACTATGGCTACACCTTC.